In this sample, the clone carrying this TCR beta chain turned up once. Its antigen remains unidentified. Profiling relied on immunoSEQ multiplex PCR, and the TCRdb table lists in-frame clones only, not all of them. The sample holds roughly 15,000 clones; roughly 90% are singletons and the top ten take around 28%. Trimming took off 5 bases at V and 5 bases at J, with 13 bases between the two ends. Germline V CDR1 and CDR2: SEHNR, FQNEAQ (reference sequence). CDR3 length: 14 amino acids. The data were obtained in a study of T cells in localized non-small cell lung cancer. Regarding the study as a whole: Longer overall survival was associated with a higher density of T cells in the blood. A median of 57 of the top 100 tumor clones appeared in adjacent lung, which was paired and uninvolved. As only one tumor region underwent sequencing, heterogeneity remains possible. Maximal T cell clonality occurred in uninvolved adjacent lung, with tumor ranking below it.

This clonotype was sampled from a female donor over 55 with stage III squamous cell lung carcinoma. V and J are TRBV7-9 and TRBJ2-1; D is ambiguous. Sample: peripheral blood, taken before any cancer treatment. Here the CDR3 reads CASSLRSPNNEQFF. The CDR3 nucleotides are TGTGCCAGCAGCCTAAGATCCCCAAACAATGAGCAGTTCTTC.